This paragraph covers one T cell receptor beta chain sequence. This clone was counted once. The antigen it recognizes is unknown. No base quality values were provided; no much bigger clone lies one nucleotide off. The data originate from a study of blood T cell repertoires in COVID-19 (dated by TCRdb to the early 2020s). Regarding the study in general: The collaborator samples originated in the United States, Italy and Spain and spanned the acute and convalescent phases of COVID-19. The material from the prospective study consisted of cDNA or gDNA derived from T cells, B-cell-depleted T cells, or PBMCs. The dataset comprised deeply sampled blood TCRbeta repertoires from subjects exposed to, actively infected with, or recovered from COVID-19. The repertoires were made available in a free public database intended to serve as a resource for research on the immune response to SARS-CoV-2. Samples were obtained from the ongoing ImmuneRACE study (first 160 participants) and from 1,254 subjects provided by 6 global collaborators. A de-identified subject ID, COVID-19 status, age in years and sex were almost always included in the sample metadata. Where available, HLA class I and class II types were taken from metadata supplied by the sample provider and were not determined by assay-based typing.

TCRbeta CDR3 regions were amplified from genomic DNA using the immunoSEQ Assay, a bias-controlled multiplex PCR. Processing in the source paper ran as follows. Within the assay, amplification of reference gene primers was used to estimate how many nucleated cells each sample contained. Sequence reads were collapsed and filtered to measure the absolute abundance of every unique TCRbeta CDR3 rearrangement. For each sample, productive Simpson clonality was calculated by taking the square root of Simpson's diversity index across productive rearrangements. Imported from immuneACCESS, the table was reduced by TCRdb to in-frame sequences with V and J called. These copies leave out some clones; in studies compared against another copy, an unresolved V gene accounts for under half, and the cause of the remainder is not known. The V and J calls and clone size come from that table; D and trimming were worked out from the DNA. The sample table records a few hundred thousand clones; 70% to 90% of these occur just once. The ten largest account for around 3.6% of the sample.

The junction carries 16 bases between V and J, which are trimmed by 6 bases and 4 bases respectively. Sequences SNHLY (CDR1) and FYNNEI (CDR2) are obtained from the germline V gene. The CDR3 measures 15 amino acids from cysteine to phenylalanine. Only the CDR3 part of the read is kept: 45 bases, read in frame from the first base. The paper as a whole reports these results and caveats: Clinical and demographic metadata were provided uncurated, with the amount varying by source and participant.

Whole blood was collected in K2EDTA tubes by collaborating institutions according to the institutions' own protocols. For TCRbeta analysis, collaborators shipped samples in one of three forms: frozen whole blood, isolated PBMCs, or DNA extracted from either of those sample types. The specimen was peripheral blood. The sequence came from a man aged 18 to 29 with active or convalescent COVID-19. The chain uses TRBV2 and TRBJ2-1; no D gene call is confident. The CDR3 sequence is CASRPNSNLYNEQFF. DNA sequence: TGTGCCAGCAGACCCAACAGTAACCTATACAATGAGCAGTTCTTC.